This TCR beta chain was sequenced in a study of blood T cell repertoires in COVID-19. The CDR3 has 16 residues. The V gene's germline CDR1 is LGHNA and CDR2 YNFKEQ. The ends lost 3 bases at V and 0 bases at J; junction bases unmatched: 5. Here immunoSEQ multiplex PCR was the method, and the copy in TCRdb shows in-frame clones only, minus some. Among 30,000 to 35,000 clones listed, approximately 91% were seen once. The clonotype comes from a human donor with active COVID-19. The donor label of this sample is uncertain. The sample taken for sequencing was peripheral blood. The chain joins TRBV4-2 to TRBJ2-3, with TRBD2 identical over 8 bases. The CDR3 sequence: CASSQAGTRSTDTQYF. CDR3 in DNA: TGTGCCAGCAGCCAGGCCGGGACTAGAAGCACAGATACGCAGTATTTT.